The clone carrying this T cell receptor (beta chain) was detected only a few times. TCR beta CDR3 region amplification was performed from RNA transcripts. First-round RT-PCR with HTBI primers amplified the TCR CDR3 region. MiXCR was run by TCRdb on the multiplex PCR reads, yielding one entry per CDR3 protein. The repertoire has 300,000 to 400,000 distinct CDR3 sequences, 15% to 20% of them found once; the top ten carry approximately 49%. The record originates from a study of T cells in Graves' hyperthyroidism and ophthalmopathy. Participants, patients aged 18 to 65, had newly diagnosed hyperthyroidism with a duration under 2 months. This sample holds PBMCs from about 9.3 ml fresh peripheral blood. Sequenced input: blood. The TCR sequence derives from a woman aged 50 to 60 with Graves' hyperthyroidism.

CDR3 in DNA: TGCGCCAGCAGCCCCTTGCTCGGGAAGGATGGCTACACCTTC. Its translation is CASSPLLGKDGYTF. The chain links TRBV5-1 to TRBJ1-2, with D uncertain. Looked up from germline, CDR1 is SGHRS and CDR2 is YFSETQ. This CDR3 is 14 amino acids long. V was shortened by 4 bases and J by 6 bases, with 16 bases between the two germline ends.